This paragraph reports one T cell receptor beta chain. Its specificity is not known. V was pared by 1 base and J by 3 bases, with 15 bases between. This CDR3 comprises 16 residues. CDR1 is SGHAT and CDR2 is FQNNGV in the germline V gene. Time point noted: newly diagnosed GD, antithyroid drugs for less than 3 months. From RNA extracted from PBMCs, the TCR library was made. CDR3-region Arm-PCR and iRepertoire HTBI primers produced the TCR beta libraries. Each CDR3 protein is one row after TCRdb ran MiXCR on the multiplex PCR reads. The data hold a few hundred thousand distinct CDR3 sequences, with roughly a fifth observed a single time. The sample belongs to a study of regulatory T cells in long-lasting Graves disease. The study's findings and limits: TRBV28, TRBJ1-2 and TRBJ2-5 were favored in persistent disease.

This sample was shared with a second study, whose subject was T cells in Graves' hyperthyroidism and ophthalmopathy. According to that study: Aged 18 to 65, the patients had hyperthyroidism that was newly diagnosed and had lasted under 2 months. Stable hyperthyroidism and ophthalmopathy were separated using 13 V-J signatures.

Here the sequenced sample was peripheral blood mononuclear cells (PBMCs), taken at new diagnosis, from a patient treated with antithyroid drugs. This chain joins TRBV11-2 and TRBJ1-1; tentative D call: TRBD1 (6 bases). The clonotype originates from a woman aged 30 to 39 with Graves disease. The CDR3 reads CASSLVRGRGDTEAFF. The CDR3 DNA follows: TGTGCCAGCAGCTTAGTGAGAGGCAGGGGAGACACTGAAGCTTTCTTT.